This TCR beta chain was documented in a study of cytomegalovirus exposure and HLA in healthy donors (dated by TCRdb to about 2017). About the investigation overall: The 550 to 750 repertoires of the first cohort and the 120 validation repertoires were produced on the same platform, according to a later analysis. The aim of the study was to test whether cataloging public T cell receptors could identify signatures of past pathogen exposure. Along with the roughly 700-subject first cohort, a separate validation cohort of about 110 different subjects was used. To predict cytomegalovirus infection status, the study brought together high-throughput TCR immunosequencing, statistical association of individual TCRs with disease status, and machine learning. The investigation overall reported the following: The study listed 150 to 200 TCR beta chains as associated with cytomegalovirus. According to the authors, the approach could potentially be generalized to other disease states and immunological phenotypes. The classifier was reported to diagnose cytomegalovirus status with high specificity and sensitivity in both the original and validation cohorts. Of the cluster scores, roughly 95% were above 0 in a later analysis, which found that TCRs clustered in the first cohort also tended to co-occur in the 120 validation repertoires. Three of the identified cytomegalovirus-associated TCR beta chains were confirmed in vitro to be specific for cytomegalovirus antigens. A later analysis lacked HLA typing for the validation cohort, so it scored co-occurrence in that cohort across all 120 repertoires. Most TCR sequences were observed very rarely across donors, whereas some public TCRs were present in many individuals.

The donors were included in the validation cohort of some 120 subjects, a group kept apart from the roughly 670-subject first cohort. A single count supports this clone. It has no known antigen specificity. No base quality values were provided; no much bigger clone lies one nucleotide off. Library creation used the immunoSEQ multiplex PCR assay. Per the source publication's procedure: A statistical classification framework was built to diagnose cytomegalovirus status from the catalog of TCR beta chain sequences. What TCRdb holds here is the immuneACCESS table cut down to in-frame rearrangements. Part of the clones is not present; checked against another copy, under half of the missing clones reflect an unresolved V gene, and the others are unexplained. V and J calls and clone size come straight from that table; D and trimming were deduced from the DNA. The sample data list roughly 310,000 clones, and nearly 90% of these were observed just once. Clones ranked in the top ten supply approximately 0.96% of the sample.

V is reduced by 0 bases and J by 6 bases, leaving a spacing of 6 bases between them. The CDR1 and CDR2 encoded by the germline V gene (reference sequence) are SGHNT and YYREEE. The CDR3 measures 12 amino acids from cysteine to phenylalanine. Only the CDR3 part of the read is kept: 36 bases, read in frame from the first base. The receptor chain draws on TRBV5-4 and TRBJ1-1, with the D gene uncertain. Sequenced input: PBMCs. This receptor was obtained from a young man in good health and CMV-seronegative. The DNA is as follows: TGTGCCAGCAGCTTGGTGGGCTCTGAAGCTTTCTTT. This yields the protein CASSLVGSEAFF.